This TCR beta chain was recovered during a study of T cells in Graves' hyperthyroidism and ophthalmopathy. This clonotype has at least ten counts. The antigen is undetermined. V lost 1 base and J 4 bases, leaving 10 bases between the germline ends. The CDR3 extends over 14 amino acids. Germline-derived CDR1 and CDR2 are SGHAT and FQNNGV. Amplification targeted TCR beta CDR3 regions from RNA transcripts. The HTBI primer set served for first-round RT-PCR of the TCR CDR3. TCRdb reanalysed the multiplex PCR reads using MiXCR and keeps one entry per CDR3 protein. The table shows some 620,000 distinct CDR3 sequences, with about a sixth occurring only once. General study points: Model output signaled ophthalmopathy a median 6.5 months ahead of onset.

The TCR was taken from a woman aged 25 to 39 with Graves' hyperthyroidism. The V and J genes are TRBV11-2 and TRBJ1-2; D unclear. Sample: blood. CDR3 protein: CASSLVTASYGYTF. CDR3 DNA: TGTGCCAGCAGCTTAGTTACAGCTTCCTATGGCTACACCTTC.